The clone carrying this T cell receptor (beta chain) was observed a few times. Assay used: immunoSEQ multiplex PCR; TCRdb lists only in-frame clones, some missing. The sample carries about 47,000 clones, approximately 92% recorded once. This sample was included in a study of T cell changes during pregnancy in multiple sclerosis. Trimming at V came to 2 bases and at J to 0 bases, leaving 5 bases not matched to a gene. This CDR3 comprises 16 residues. Germline V gives CDR1 SGHTA, CDR2 FQGNSA. J is TRBJ2-7 and V is TRBV7-2, with TRBD2 matching over 9 bases. This clonotype originated in a female donor with multiple sclerosis, enrolled in a pregnancy study. Sequenced material: CD8+ T cells from peripheral blood mononuclear cells, taken in the second trimester of pregnancy. In nucleotides, the CDR3 is TGTGCCAGCAGCTTAACGAGCGGGGGGAACTCCTACGAGCAGTACTTC. Protein product: CASSLTSGGNSYEQYF.